This T cell receptor (beta chain) was obtained from a study of CD8 T cells in ankylosing spondylitis. V shed 4 bases and J shed 4 bases, with 5 bases lying between them. The CDR3 covers 12 residues. Germline CDR1 and CDR2: MGHDK and SYGVNS. About this clonotype: One base away lies a much larger clone, so this may be a sequencing read error.

TCRdb reanalysed the 5' RACE reads using MiXCR and keeps one entry per CDR3 protein. This table has approximately 220,000 distinct CDR3 sequences, more than 25% appearing once. The sequenced material came from blood, either unsorted or a sorted T cell fraction (not recorded which). V gene TRBV25-1 combines with J gene TRBJ1-5; a possible D gene is TRBD1 (5 bases). The receptor was isolated from a male donor with ankylosing spondylitis or in good health (not recorded which). The CDR3, as DNA: TGTGCCAGCAGTGCAGGGAATCAGCCCCAGCATTTT. This gives the protein CASSAGNQPQHF.